A selection of T cell receptor beta chains follows, all from one sample in a study of T cell changes during pregnancy in multiple sclerosis. The table came from immunoSEQ multiplex PCR; TCRdb's copy has only in-frame clones and leaves some out. The table has 40,000 to 55,000 clones, 90% seen once. Sample: peripheral blood, taken in the first trimester of pregnancy. Receptor source: a female donor in good health, enrolled as a control in a pregnancy study. Both conserved end residues are part of each CDR3. Fields, in order: CDR3 DNA, CDR3 protein, D gene, clone size, V gene, J gene. D genes are given only for firm matches. A row's size may be missing; if present it is once, few, many or a size class.

TGTGCCAGCAGTCCGGGACAAAACTATGGCTACACCTTC,CASSPGQNYGYTF,NA,NA,TRBV6-5,TRBJ1-2
TGTGCCAGCAGTTCACAGACAGCTCGTAGTGAGCAGTTCTTC,CASSSQTARSEQFF,NA,NA,TRBV27,TRBJ2-1
TGTGCCAGCTCATCCCGGGAATCCACAGATACGCAGTATTTT,CASSSRESTDTQYF,NA,NA,TRBV18,TRBJ2-3
TGTGCCAGCTCAACCGGGACAGGGGATGGCTACACCTTC,CASSTGTGDGYTF,TRBD1,NA,TRBV18,TRBJ1-2
TGTGCTAGCAGCTTAGGACGTGGGGCAGAGACCCAGTACTTC,CASSLGRGAETQYF,NA,NA,TRBV7-7,TRBJ2-5
TGTGCCAGCAGTATGACAGGGGGGAGGACAGATACGCAGTATTTT,CASSMTGGRTDTQYF,TRBD1,NA,TRBV2,TRBJ2-3
TGCGCCAGCAGCTTGGGAACCGAGGGGGCAGATACGCAGTATTTT,CASSLGTEGADTQYF,NA,few,TRBV5-1,TRBJ2-3
TGTGCCAGTACCAGTGGGGGGACTAGCGCCGGGGATACGCAGTATTTT,CASTSGGTSAGDTQYF,TRBD2,NA,TRBV19,TRBJ2-3
TGTGCCAGCAGCCGACTAGCGGGAGGGCTGGAATACGAGCAGTACTTC,CASSRLAGGLEYEQYF,TRBD2,NA,TRBV7-9,TRBJ2-7
TGTGCCAGCAGGGGAGTGCTAGCGGGAGGACATGAGCAGTTCTTC,CASRGVLAGGHEQFF,TRBD2,NA,TRBV2,TRBJ2-1
TGCGCCAGCAGCTCTTTAGCGGGGCATGGCACAGATACGCAGTATTTT,CASSSLAGHGTDTQYF,TRBD2,NA,TRBV5-1,TRBJ2-3
TGCAGCGTTCGGACAAACGGAAACACCATATATTTT,CSVRTNGNTIYF,NA,NA,TRBV29-1,TRBJ1-3
TGTGCCAGCAGCCTTTACTTAGGGACAGGAGGCTACACCTTC,CASSLYLGTGGYTF,TRBD1,NA,TRBV11-2,TRBJ1-2
TGCGCCAGCAGCAGAACTAAGGACAGATCCCCCCGGGGCTACACCTTC,CASSRTKDRSPRGYTF,NA,NA,TRBV5-1,TRBJ1-2
TGTGCCAGCAGTTTGGGGGACATTAGCAATCAGCCCCAGCATTTT,CASSLGDISNQPQHF,NA,NA,TRBV28,TRBJ1-5
TGCGCCAGCAGCCTGAGGGGGAGACAAGAGACCCAGTACTTC,CASSLRGRQETQYF,NA,NA,TRBV5-1,TRBJ2-5
TGTGCCCCCCCGAGTCTCCTAGCGCCGGATTACAATGAGCAGTTCTTC,CAPPSLLAPDYNEQFF,NA,NA,TRBV15,TRBJ2-1
TGTGCCAGCAGCCCCAGTTTCCCGCGGGGTTCTAATTCACCCCTCCACTTT,CASSPSFPRGSNSPLHF,NA,NA,TRBV7-6,TRBJ1-6
TGTGCCAGCAGCATACCTCGTTTACAGTTTGACACTGAAGCTTTCTTT,CASSIPRLQFDTEAFF,NA,NA,TRBV11-2,TRBJ1-1
TGTGCCAGCAGTCGCTCCCTCGAGGCTTACAATGAGCAGTTCTTC,CASSRSLEAYNEQFF,NA,NA,TRBV28,TRBJ2-1
TGTGCCAGCTCACCGGTAGCGGGAGGGAATGAGCAGTTCTTC,CASSPVAGGNEQFF,TRBD2,NA,TRBV18,TRBJ2-1
TGTGCCAGCTCACTTGAAGATAGGACAGGGGCACGGCAGTACTTC,CASSLEDRTGARQYF,TRBD1,once,TRBV18,TRBJ2-7
TGTGCCAGTAAGCTAGCGGGAGGCTACAATGAGCAGTTCTTC,CASKLAGGYNEQFF,TRBD2,NA,TRBV19,TRBJ2-1
TGCAGCGTCGCTAGCGGGGGAGGTCCCTACGAGCAGTACTTC,CSVASGGGPYEQYF,TRBD2,once,TRBV29-1,TRBJ2-7
TGTGCCAGCAGCGTAGGAGGGACAGGGACGTATAGTGGCTACACCTTC,CASSVGGTGTYSGYTF,TRBD1,NA,TRBV9,TRBJ1-2
TGCGCCAGCAGCTTGGCTGGTACAAATGAGCAGTTCTTC,CASSLAGTNEQFF,NA,NA,TRBV5-1,TRBJ2-1
TGTGCCAGCAGCCCGTGGACTAGCGGGAGGGGAGAGACCCAGTACTTC,CASSPWTSGRGETQYF,TRBD2,NA,TRBV14,TRBJ2-5
TGTGCCAGCAGTTCACCTAGCGGGGGGGAACAGTTCTTC,CASSSPSGGEQFF,TRBD2,NA,TRBV28,TRBJ2-1
TGTGCCAGCTCACCGGGACAGGGGGCCCATGGCTACACCTTC,CASSPGQGAHGYTF,TRBD1,few,TRBV18,TRBJ1-2
TGTGCCAGCAGTGAAGGACCATACAGGGGGGGCAATCAGCCCCAGCATTTT,CASSEGPYRGGNQPQHF,TRBD1,few,TRBV6-1,TRBJ1-5
TGCGCCAGCAGCCAAGTGAGTACGCAGAACACTGAAGCTTTCTTT,CASSQVSTQNTEAFF,NA,once,TRBV4-3,TRBJ1-1
TGCGCCAGCAGCCAAGTCGAGACAGCTATGAACACTGAAGCTTTCTTT,CASSQVETAMNTEAFF,NA,few,TRBV4-1,TRBJ1-1
TGCGCCAGCAGTCCCCCCCACGGGAACTATGGCTACACCTTC,CASSPPHGNYGYTF,NA,once,TRBV23-1,TRBJ1-2
TGTGCCAGCAGCAAAGGGAAGGGGCAGCCCCAGCATTTT,CASSKGKGQPQHF,NA,large,TRBV21-1,TRBJ1-5
TGTGCCAGCAGCTTAGCGGCTAGCGGACTCTACGAGCAGTACTTC,CASSLAASGLYEQYF,TRBD2,NA,TRBV7-2,TRBJ2-7
TGTGCCAGCAGTCCACGGACAGTCCGTACCGGTCATACGCAGTATTTT,CASSPRTVRTGHTQYF,NA,NA,TRBV2,TRBJ2-3
TGTGCCAGCAGCTTACGAGCAGGGCCCGGAAACACCATATATTTT,CASSLRAGPGNTIYF,NA,NA,TRBV7-9,TRBJ1-3
TGTGCCGGCACTAGCCCATACAGTGAGCAGTTCTTC,CAGTSPYSEQFF,NA,NA,TRBV2,TRBJ2-1
TGTGCCAGCAGCTTGGCCGGGTGGAGACGGAACACCGGGGAGCTGTTTTTT,CASSLAGWRRNTGELFF,NA,NA,TRBV5-4,TRBJ2-2
TGTGCCAGCAGGAGGACAGGTCTAGCCAAAAACATTCAGTACTTC,CASRRTGLAKNIQYF,TRBD1,NA,TRBV27,TRBJ2-4
TGTGCCAGCAGCTTAGCGCAGGAGGGTAGTAGCGGACGACCGAATGAGCAGTTCTTC,CASSLAQEGSSGRPNEQFF,NA,NA,TRBV7-6,TRBJ2-1
TGTGCCAGCAGCGCGCAGACAGGGTTCCACACAGATACGCAGTATTTT,CASSAQTGFHTDTQYF,TRBD1,NA,TRBV14,TRBJ2-3